Shown below are 30 T cell receptor beta chains from a single sample sequenced in a study of tumor-infiltrating lymphocytes in oesophageal squamous cell carcinoma. TCRdb ran MiXCR on the PCR reads and lists one entry per CDR3 protein. The table lists about 12,000 distinct CDR3 sequences, around 59% of them singletons. Sequencing was done on a sample of esophageal tumor tissue. The source is a female donor with esophageal squamous cell carcinoma.

V usage is TRBV30 and J usage is TRBJ2-6; no reliable D call. The CDR3 is 14 amino acids. Germline values: CDR1 GTSNPN, CDR2 SVGIG (reference sequence). Trimming left V 2 bases short and J 2 bases short, with 7 bases between. CDR3 region: CAWSFWAGANVLTF. The CDR3 DNA reads as TGTGCCTGGAGTTTTTGGGCTGGGGCCAACGTCCTGACTTTC. Filled out from reference TRBV30 and TRBJ2-6, the complete variable domain reads SQTIHQWPATLVQPVGSPLSLECTVEGTSNPNLYWYRQAAGRGLQLLFYSVGIGQISSEVPQNLSASRPQDRQFILSSKKLLLSDSGFYLCAWSFWAGANVLTFGAGSRLTVL.

V gene TRBV24-1 combines with J gene TRBJ2-4; D perhaps matches TRBD1 (6 bases). The J call may be wrong; the DNA end is better matched by TRBJ2-7. This CDR3 has 15 amino acids. CDR1 is KGHDR, CDR2 SFDVKD, per germline. The DNA for the CDR3 is TGTGCCACCTCACAACTACCCGGACAGAACTACGAGCAGTACTTC. Its protein is CATSQLPGQNYEQYF.

The chain employs TRBV7-3 and TRBJ2-3; 8 bases are shared with TRBD1. Judging by the DNA end, TRBJ2-7 fits better; the J call may be wrong. The CDR3 has 15 amino acids. Per germline, CDR1 SGHTA and CDR2 FQGTGA. The CDR3, as DNA: TGTGCCAGCAGCGAACACCAGGGGGCCGGCTACGAGCAGTACTTC. This codes for CASSEHQGAGYEQYF.

The V call is TRBV7-2, the J call TRBJ2-5; D possibly corresponds to TRBD1 (5 bases). The V end was cut by 5 bases, the J end by 2 bases, with 9 bases between. Germline values: CDR1 SGHTA, CDR2 FQGNSA. The CDR3 totals 13 residues. The CDR3 DNA follows: TGTGCCAGCAGCGTTCAGGGTCAAGAGACCCAGTACTTC. Its translation is CASSVQGQETQYF.

The chain recombines TRBV28 with TRBJ2-6; no definite D call. The V end was cut by 6 bases, the J end by 2 bases, with 5 bases between. CDR3 size: 13 residues. Germline CDR1 and CDR2: MDHEN and SYDVKM. The CDR3 DNA is TGTGCCAGCAGGGGTGCTGGGGCCAACGTCCTGACTTTC. It yields the protein CASRGAGANVLTF.

Note on this clonotype: Given the absence of the conserved phenylalanine or tryptophan at the CDR3 end, a read error is likely. No DNA is shown, since the ends of the CDR3 on it are uncertain; the CDR3 is the one TCRdb lists. The chain joins TRBV10-2 to TRBJ2-4; whether TRBD1, the table's D call, matches the DNA was not checked. Counting both end residues, the CDR3 totals 15 amino acids. Germline assignment: CDR1 WSHSY and CDR2 SAAADI. CDR3 protein: CASSDRGRETQYFGP.

This clonotype was observed once. V and J are TRBV6-8 and TRBJ2-5; D call uncertain. The J call may not be correct, given that the DNA end is closer to TRBJ2-1. The V gene's germline CDR1 is MNHGY and CDR2 SAAAGT. This CDR3 comprises 15 residues. The CDR3 nucleotides read TGTGCCAGCAGTTACCACCCGAGCTCCTACAATGAGCAGTTCTTC. This codes for CASSYHPSSYNEQFF.

CDR3 in DNA: TGTGCCAGCAGCTTATGGGGGGGTGGGAACACTGAAGCTTTCTTT. It translates to CASSLWGGGNTEAFF. The gene calls are TRBV7-3 and TRBJ1-1; TRBD1 might be the D (5 bases). Per germline, CDR1 SGHTA and CDR2 FQGTGA. The CDR3 extends over 15 amino acids. With 2 bases removed from V and 1 base from J, the gap between germline ends came to 11 bases.

This chain uses TRBV7-2 with TRBJ2-7; 8 positions match TRBD2. Judging by the DNA end, TRBJ2-1 fits better; the J call may be wrong. CDR1 SGHTA and CDR2 FQGNSA come from the germline V gene. This CDR3 has 15 residues. DNA for the CDR3: TGTGCCAGCAGCTTCTTTAGCGGGACCTACAATGAGCAGTTCTTC. Its protein is CASSFFSGTYNEQFF.

This clonotype was picked up one time. The gene calls are TRBV7-6 and TRBJ2-5; D is unclear. The CDR3 extends over 14 amino acids. CDR1 SGHVS and CDR2 FNYEAQ come from the germline V gene. V lost 2 bases and J lost 2, with 9 bases in between. CDR3: CASSLSLGQETQYF. For the CDR3, the DNA is TGTGCCAGCAGCTTAAGTTTGGGGCAAGAGACCCAGTACTTC.

The chain links TRBV6-4 to TRBJ1-2, with D perhaps TRBD1 (5 bases). Germline values: CDR1 MRHNA, CDR2 SNTAGT. With 6 bases removed from V and 4 bases from J, the gap between germline ends came to 12 bases. This CDR3 has 13 residues. CDR3 coding DNA: TGTGCCAGCAGCGCATCGGGGGGCTATGGCTACACCTTC. Translated: CASSASGGYGYTF.

Judged by abundance, this clonotype is medium-sized. The J gene is TRBJ2-3, the V gene TRBV11-2; the D gene is possibly TRBD1 (5 bases). V was clipped by 0 bases and J by 2 bases, with 12 bases between them. Germline values: CDR1 SGHAT, CDR2 FQNNGV. The CDR3 is made up of 16 amino acids. Here the CDR3 DNA reads TGTGCCAGCAGCTTAGAGAGTGGACATTTCACAGATACGCAGTATTTT. Its translation: CASSLESGHFTDTQYF.

This clonotype was detected only once. V gene TRBV28 combines with J gene TRBJ2-1, with 7 bases identical to TRBD1. The J call could be wrong; TRBJ2-5 is a better fit for the DNA end. Germline loops: CDR1 MDHEN, CDR2 SYDVKM. CDR3 length equals 16 residues. The CDR3, as DNA: TGTGCCAGCAGTCCTACCTCGGACAGGTCCCAAGAGACCCAGTACTTC. It encodes CASSPTSDRSQETQYF.

This clonotype came up a few times. This CDR3 reads CASTLQGTVGYGYTF. CDR3 nucleotide sequence: TGTGCCAGTACCCTTCAGGGGACAGTAGGTTATGGCTACACCTTC. The chain employs TRBV19 and TRBJ1-2; 7 bases align to TRBD1. V was pared by 7 bases and J by 5 bases, with 13 bases of the junction left unmatched. This CDR3 is built from 15 residues. Germline CDR1 and CDR2: LNHDA and SQIVND (reference sequence).

The J gene is TRBJ2-5, the V gene TRBV12-3 or TRBV12-4; the D gene is possibly TRBD2 (6 bases). The tail of the sequence fits TRBJ2-1 better, so the J call may be wrong. The CDR3 length is 16 residues. The CDR3: CASSLWGEAAYNEQFF. The CDR3 nucleotides read TGTGCCAGCAGTTTATGGGGGGAGGCGGCCTACAATGAGCAGTTCTTC.

The chain uses TRBV28 and TRBJ2-1, with D possibly matching TRBD1 (6 bases). The CDR3 is 16 amino acids. V shed 6 bases and J shed 0 bases, with 15 bases lying between them. Germline V gene data show CDR1 as MDHEN and CDR2 as SYDVKM. The CDR3 is CASRGTGSGSYNEQFF. DNA for the CDR3: TGTGCCAGCAGGGGTACAGGGTCGGGCTCCTACAATGAGCAGTTCTTC.

This clonotype showed up just a few times. The genes are TRBV11-3 and TRBJ2-3; 14 nucleotides line up with TRBD2. The V and J ends lost 4 bases and 2 bases, in that order; junction bases with no gene match: 2. This CDR3 comprises 16 residues. CDR1 SGHNT and CDR2 YENEEA come from the germline V gene. CDR3 DNA sequence: TGTGCCAGCAGCTCGGGACTAGCGGGAGTCACAGATACGCAGTATTTT. Its translation: CASSSGLAGVTDTQYF. Supplemented by reference TRBV11-3 and TRBJ2-3, the full variable domain reads EAGVVQSPRYKIIEKKQPVAFWCNPISGHNTLYWYLQNLGQGPELLIRYENEEAVDDSQLPKDRFSAERLKGVDSTLKIQPAELGDSAVYLCASSSGLAGVTDTQYFGPGTRLTVL.

This clonotype has just one count. This chain connects TRBV6-6 to TRBJ2-3; D is unresolved. With 5 bases removed from V and 0 bases from J, the gap between germline ends came to 15 bases. Germline CDR1 and CDR2: MNHNY and SVGAGI (reference sequence). The CDR3 length is 16 residues. The CDR3 reads CASSARIGLSTDTQYF. In nucleotides, the CDR3 is TGTGCCAGCAGTGCTCGTATCGGGCTTAGCACAGATACGCAGTATTTT.

This sequence joins TRBV7-2 and TRBJ2-3; TRBD1 agrees at 9 bases. Trimming removed 5 bases from V and 7 bases from J; junction bases left unmatched: 13. The CDR3 is made up of 16 amino acids. Per the germline V gene, CDR1 is SGHTA and CDR2 is FQGNSA. In DNA, the CDR3 is TGTGCCAGCAGCAGGGACCACGGGACAGGGTTGTATACGCAGTATTTT. Protein product: CASSRDHGTGLYTQYF.

The chain has TRBV7-4 and TRBJ2-1; a weak D match, TRBD1 (5 bases). The CDR3 loop spans 14 amino acids. The germline V gene has CDR1 SGHVT and CDR2 SQSDAQ. V lost 5 bases and J lost 1, with 9 bases in between. CDR3 residues: CASSIDSSYNEQFF. DNA for the CDR3: TGTGCCAGCAGCATAGACAGTTCCTACAATGAGCAGTTCTTC. The whole variable domain, remainder taken from reference TRBV7-4 and TRBJ2-1, is GAGVSQSPRYKVAKRGRDVALRCDSISGHVTLYWYRQTLGQGSEVLTYSQSDAQRDKSGRPSGRFSAERPERSVSTLKIQRTEQGDSAVYLCASSIDSSYNEQFFGPGTRLTVL.

This clonotype has ten or more counts. This CDR3 is CASSLGGQINTEAFF. In nucleotides, the CDR3 is TGTGCCAGCAGTTTGGGGGGACAGATTAACACTGAAGCTTTCTTT. This sequence joins TRBV28 and TRBJ1-1; 7 bases are a match to TRBD1. With V trimmed by 3 bases and J by 2 bases, 6 bases remained unmatched. Germline CDR1 is MDHEN and CDR2 is SYDVKM. The CDR3 totals 15 residues.

The chain couples TRBV7-6 to TRBJ2-4, with 9 nucleotides matching TRBD1. The J call may not be correct, given that the DNA end is closer to TRBJ2-5. The CDR3 has 14 residues. The germline gives CDR1 SGHVS, CDR2 FNYEAQ. The CDR3 region is CASSLGTGAETQYF. The DNA for the CDR3 is TGTGCCAGCAGCTTAGGGACAGGGGCAGAGACCCAGTACTTC.

The rearrangement links TRBV7-2 to TRBJ2-5, with 10 bases matching TRBD2. Near its end, the DNA agrees better with TRBJ2-1, so the J call may be wrong. CDR1 and CDR2 (germline): SGHTA, FQGNSA. This CDR3 is built from 15 residues. The CDR3 loop reads CASSSSSGSLYEQFF. DNA for the CDR3: TGTGCCAGCAGCTCCTCTAGCGGGAGTTTATACGAGCAGTTCTTC.

This clonotype occurred once. The V gene is TRBV10-3, the J gene TRBJ1-2; 7 bases match TRBD1. V lost 8 bases and J lost 6; bases outside the gene matches: 15. Germline V gene sequence: CDR1 ENHRY, CDR2 SYGVKD. The CDR3 is made up of 15 amino acids. CDR3: CAIRTSGGDLDGYTF. The CDR3 DNA follows: TGTGCCATCCGAACCTCAGGGGGTGATCTTGATGGCTACACCTTC.

V and J are TRBV20-1 and TRBJ2-2; no clear D gene. The V and J ends lost 1 base and 3 bases respectively, with 3 bases between them. Per germline, CDR1 DFQATT and CDR2 SNEGSKA (reference sequence). CDR3 length: 12 residues. The CDR3 loop is CSARADTGELFF. In DNA, the CDR3 is TGCAGTGCTAGAGCGGACACCGGGGAGCTGTTTTTT.

The genes are TRBV28 and TRBJ2-1, with D unclear. The end of the DNA aligns better with TRBJ2-7, so the J call may be wrong. This CDR3 has 14 residues. Germline V gene sequence: CDR1 MDHEN, CDR2 SYDVKM. CDR3 sequence: CASSSWTVSYEQYF. The DNA for the CDR3 is TGTGCCAGCAGTTCCTGGACGGTATCCTACGAGCAGTACTTC.

Worth noting for this clonotype: The junction does not match germline at one end; this may be a read error. The V call is TRBV7-9, the J call TRBJ2-5; D may correspond to TRBD1 or TRBD2 (5 bases each). The better agreement between TRBJ2-1 and the DNA end casts doubt on the J call. Germline V gene data show CDR1 as SEHNR and CDR2 as FQNEAQ (reference sequence). The CDR3 has 17 amino acids. The DNA for the CDR3 is TGTGCCAGCAGCTTTCCCAAACCGGGACGAGAACGCAATAAGCAGTTCTTC. Its protein product is CASSFPKPGRERNKQFF.

This clonotype was found a few times. The chain joins TRBV7-2 to TRBJ2-7, with a possible D match to TRBD1 (5 bases). Germline-derived CDR1 and CDR2 are SGHTA and FQGNSA. The CDR3 loop spans 14 amino acids. Trimming stripped 6 bases from V and 3 bases from J, with 15 bases between. In nucleotides, the CDR3 is TGTGCCAGCAGTCCTGACTCCACAGGCTACGAGCAGTACTTC. It specifies CASSPDSTGYEQYF. Based on the CDR3 plus reference TRBV7-2 and TRBJ2-7, the full variable domain is GAGVSQSPSNKVTEKGKDVELRCDPISGHTALYWYRQSLGQGLEFLIYFQGNSAPDKSGLPSDRFSAERTGGSVSTLTIQRTQQEDSAVYLCASSPDSTGYEQYFGPGTRLTVT.

This clonotype occurred many times. V and J are TRBV27 and TRBJ1-6, with 7 positions matching TRBD1. The CDR3 length is 18 residues. Germline lookup yields CDR1 MNHEY and CDR2 SMNVEV (reference sequence). Trimming cost V 4 bases and J 0 bases; bases outside gene matches: 9. The CDR3 sequence is CASSSITGVSSYNSPLHF. DNA of the CDR3: TGTGCCAGCAGTTCCATCACAGGGGTGAGCTCCTATAATTCACCCCTCCACTTT.

This clonotype was recorded a few times. The V call is TRBV7-2, the J call TRBJ2-5, with D perhaps matching TRBD1 (6 bases). The CDR3 has 13 residues. CDR1 and CDR2 from the germline V gene are SGHTA and FQGNSA. V dropped 5 bases and J dropped 10 bases, with 17 bases sitting between them. The CDR3 here is CASSPGTTQGQYF. Written as DNA, the CDR3 is TGTGCCAGCAGCCCAGGGACGACACAGGGCCAGTACTTC.